This TCR beta chain was obtained from a study of metastatic and nonmetastatic thyroid tumors. The table lists this clone with many counts. Ahead of thyroid surgery, no patient had received treatment of any kind. TCRdb re-analyzed the PCR reads using MiXCR. The data hold about 25,000 clones, with around 20% observed a single time. The sequence was collected from a male donor with papillary thyroid cancer or a benign thyroid nodule (not recorded which). Some clones in this sample may be carry-over from other donors' samples. Material for sequencing was blood.

DNA of the CDR3: TGTGCCAGCGGGAGGACCTACAATGAGCAGTTCTTC. This codes for CASGRTYNEQFF. The chain joins TRBV6-2 or TRBV6-3 to TRBJ2-1, with D possibly matching TRBD2 (6 bases). The ends were cut back, 8 bases at V and 2 bases at J, with 7 bases in the middle. This CDR3 is 12 amino acids long. The germline V gene encodes CDR1 MNHEY and CDR2 SVGEGT.